This TCR beta chain stems from a study of cytomegalovirus exposure and HLA in healthy donors. CDR1 is SGHTA and CDR2 is FQGNSA in the germline V gene. Germline trimming cut 0 bases from V and 7 bases from J; bases unmatched to any gene: 9. The CDR3 loop spans 17 amino acids. In the PCR, 60 Vbeta and 13 Jbeta primers were used. Sequenced by immunoSEQ multiplex PCR; TCRdb stores in-frame clones only, minus some. Here the sample spans more than 90,000 clones, about 80% being singletons. The J gene is TRBJ2-1, the V gene TRBV7-2, with TRBD2 matching 10 bases. The clonotype comes from a man aged 40-55 years in good health and CMV-seropositive. Source material: PBMCs. The DNA of the CDR3 is TGTGCCAGCAGCTTAGCGCGCAGTAGCGGGGGGAGGAATGAGCAGTTCTTC. Its translation: CASSLARSSGGRNEQFF.